These 28 T cell receptor beta chains came from one sample sequenced in a study of early stage breast cancer tumors. Generated by immunoSEQ multiplex PCR, the TCRdb table keeps only in-frame clones and is missing some. This sample has more than 55,000 clones, with about 80% found just once. The sample taken for sequencing was blood. Source of these receptors: a young adult with breast cancer.

This clone has only a few counts. The rearrangement uses TRBV20-1 and TRBJ2-7; no clear D gene. This CDR3 has 11 amino acids. Trimming removed 0 bases from V and 3 bases from J, with 3 bases in between. Germline-derived CDR1 and CDR2 are DFQATT and SNEGSKA (reference sequence). The CDR3 region is CSAREIYEQYF. CDR3 DNA: TGCAGTGCTAGAGAAATCTACGAGCAGTACTTC.

The chain uses TRBV6-5 and TRBJ2-1; a possible D gene is TRBD2 (6 bases). V gave up 6 bases and J gave up 8 bases, with 20 bases separating them. CDR3 size: 15 residues. Looked up from germline, CDR1 is MNHEY and CDR2 is SVGAGI. CDR3: CASRPTFGRVHEQFF. CDR3 bases: TGTGCCAGCAGGCCTACTTTCGGGAGAGTACATGAGCAGTTCTTC.

J is TRBJ2-7 and V is TRBV1. TRBV1 is listed as a pseudogene. The length of the CDR3 is 17 residues. CDR3 in DNA: TGCACCAGCAGCCAGCCCCAGCTCAGACCCGTTTCCTACGAGCAGTACTTC. Translating it yields CTSSQPQLRPVSYEQYF.

The chain has TRBV7-2 and TRBJ1-5; no definite D call. The germline V gene encodes CDR1 SGHTA and CDR2 FQGNSA. The CDR3 has 15 amino acids. The V and J ends lost 1 base and 2 bases respectively, with 9 bases between them. The chain's CDR3 is CASSLGPGGNQPQHF. In nucleotides, the CDR3 is TGTGCCAGCAGCTTAGGCCCGGGCGGCAATCAGCCCCAGCATTTT.

The chain combines TRBV5-1 with TRBJ2-1; D is unclear. Between the trimmed V and J ends, which lost 7 bases and 6 bases, there was a span of 14 bases. The CDR3 is made up of 13 amino acids. Germline V lookup: CDR1 SGHRS, CDR2 YFSETQ. The CDR3 sequence: CASSLGRLNEQFF. Written as DNA, the CDR3 is TGCGCCAGCTCCTTAGGACGTCTCAATGAGCAGTTCTTC.

The gene calls are TRBV25-1 and TRBJ2-5; perhaps D is TRBD1 or TRBD2 (5 bases each). The CDR3 spans 13 residues. CDR1 MGHDK and CDR2 SYGVNS come from the germline V gene. Trimming stripped 8 bases from V and 11 bases from J, with 21 bases between. CDR3 coding DNA: TGTGCCAGCGCCGGGACGGACTTTAGAAAGCAGTACTTC. Translation: CASAGTDFRKQYF.

This clone showed up just a few times. This CDR3 is CASSNPDRDYGYTF. In nucleotides, the CDR3 is TGTGCCAGCAGCAATCCTGACAGGGACTATGGCTACACCTTC. This chain joins TRBV7-3 and TRBJ1-2; 7 nucleotides line up with TRBD1. Germline-derived CDR1 and CDR2 are SGHTA and FQGTGA. After removal of 5 bases from V and 3 bases from J, the junction contained 6 bases not matched to a gene. The CDR3 has 14 residues.

The rearrangement joins TRBV5-1 to TRBJ2-2; D is ambiguous. V dropped 6 bases and J dropped 5 bases, with 8 bases sitting between them. Germline assignment: CDR1 SGHRS and CDR2 YFSETQ. The CDR3 contains 12 residues. The CDR3 region is CASTVRTGELFF. The DNA for the CDR3 is TGCGCCAGCACCGTTCGAACCGGGGAGCTGTTTTTT.

This chain joins TRBV9 and TRBJ2-6; 7 bases align to TRBD2. The germline V gene has CDR1 SGDLS and CDR2 YYNGEE. The J segment lost 4 bases and the V segment lost 4 bases, leaving 11 bases of the junction unmatched. The CDR3 totals 17 residues. Here the CDR3 reads CASSPIHGGSGANVLTF. The CDR3 DNA is TGTGCCAGCAGCCCCATCCACGGGGGGTCCGGGGCCAACGTCCTGACTTTC.

The gene calls are TRBV29-1 and TRBJ2-2; 9 bases align to TRBD2. CDR1 is SQVTM and CDR2 is ANQGSEA in the germline V gene. The length of the CDR3 is 14 residues. The V and J ends lost 4 bases and 3 bases, in that order; junction bases with no gene match: 3. CDR3 nucleotides: TGCAGCGTTGTAGCGGGAGCGCACACCGGGGAGCTGTTTTTT. This sequence encodes CSVVAGAHTGELFF.

The chain recombines TRBV5-4 with TRBJ2-1, with TRBD2 matching 7 bases. Germline trimming cut 2 bases from V and 1 base from J; bases unmatched to any gene: 3. The CDR3 has 15 residues. Per germline, CDR1 SGHNT and CDR2 YYREEE (reference sequence). The CDR3 region is CASSFRTSSYNEQFF. The CDR3 nucleotides are TGTGCCAGCAGCTTCCGGACTAGTTCCTACAATGAGCAGTTCTTC.

This chain joins TRBV12-5 and TRBJ2-2; D not certain. CDR1 LGHNT and CDR2 FRNRAP come from the germline V gene. CDR3 length: 17 amino acids. V lost 5 bases, J lost 6 bases, and 22 bases lay in between. The DNA of the CDR3 is TGTGCTAGTGGTCCTATTGAGTTTGACTGGAGCCCCGGGGAGCTGTTTTTT. Protein sequence: CASGPIEFDWSPGELFF.

The J gene is TRBJ2-7, the V gene TRBV18; tentatively, D is TRBD1 (5 bases). V lost 3 bases and J lost 5, with 17 bases in between. The CDR3 runs to 15 residues. Germline V gene lookup returns CDR1 KGHSH and CDR2 LQKENI. CDR3 DNA sequence: TGTGCCAGCTCACCTAATCCAGGGCAAGTGGACGAGCAGTACTTC. It encodes CASSPNPGQVDEQYF.

The chain links TRBV5-1 to TRBJ2-1; D ambiguous. CDR3 length: 13 residues. The germline V gene has CDR1 SGHRS and CDR2 YFSETQ. The V end lost 4 bases, the J end lost 5 bases, and 10 bases lay between the germline ends. The DNA of the CDR3 is TGCGCCAGCAGCATATACAGAGACAATGAGCAGTTCTTC. It codes for CASSIYRDNEQFF. The complete variable domain, with remaining parts taken from reference TRBV5-1 and TRBJ2-1, reads KAGVTQTPRYLIKTRGQQVTLSCSPISGHRSVSWYQQTPGQGLQFLFEYFSETQRNKGNFPGRFSGRQFSNSRSEMNVSTLELGDSALYLCASSIYRDNEQFFGPGTRLTVL.

V gene TRBV13 combines with J gene TRBJ1-3; TRBD1 matches at 7 bases. The CDR3 loop spans 16 amino acids. The junction had 8 bases not matched to a gene; V was cut back by 4 bases and J by 2 bases. Per the germline V gene, CDR1 is PRHDT and CDR2 is FYEKMQ (reference sequence). For the CDR3, the DNA is TGTGCCAGCAGCTGGGGACAGCCTCTTCCTGGAAACACCATATATTTT. Translation gives CASSWGQPLPGNTIYF.

The chain links TRBV6-1 to TRBJ1-1, with D unresolved. CDR1 and CDR2 (germline): MNHNS, SASEGT. The CDR3 totals 13 residues. V lost 11 bases and J 0 bases, leaving 13 bases between the germline ends. The CDR3 DNA follows: TGTGCCGGTCGTGAGGCCTTGAACACTGAAGCTTTCTTT. Translated: CAGREALNTEAFF.

V is TRBV7-6 and J is TRBJ2-1; TRBD2 might be the D (5 bases). Germline V gives CDR1 SGHVS, CDR2 FNYEAQ. The CDR3 sequence is 18 residues long. V shed 1 base and J shed 9 bases, with 25 bases lying between them. For the CDR3, the DNA is TGTGCCAGCAGCTTAGTGGCATACGGGTCTCCCAAGAGCGGTGAGCAGTTCTTC. Its protein product is CASSLVAYGSPKSGEQFF.

This clone was recorded only once. At one boundary the junction diverges from the germline segment, which might be a read error. J is TRBJ2-3 and V is TRBV7-2; 12 nucleotides align to TRBD2. CDR3 length: 18 residues. Germline CDR1 reads SGHTA; CDR2 reads FQGNSA. The CDR3 region is CASSLAPSGRVSTNTQYF. CDR3 in DNA: TGTGCCAGCAGCTTGGCGCCTAGCGGGAGGGTTAGCACAAATACGCAGTATTTT.

The chain is built from TRBV11-2 and TRBJ2-7, with 8 bases aligning to TRBD1. This CDR3 has 15 amino acids. Germline V gene data show CDR1 as SGHAT and CDR2 as FQNNGV. Trimming took 1 base from V and 9 from J; bases not matched to a gene: 11. The DNA for the CDR3 is TGTGCCAGCAGCTTAGCGCGGGACAGGTCGATTGGGCAGTACTTC. Translated, it gives CASSLARDRSIGQYF. The full variable domain, its missing parts supplied by reference TRBV11-2 and TRBJ2-7, is EAGVAQSPRYKIIEKRQSVAFWCNPISGHATLYWYQQILGQGPKLLIQFQNNGVVDDSQLPKDRFSAERLKGVDSTLKIQPAKLEDSAVYLCASSLARDRSIGQYFGPGTRLTVT.

The chain uses TRBV11-2 and TRBJ1-1; D not certain. The V end was cut by 2 bases, the J end by 3 bases, with 16 bases between. From germline, CDR1 is SGHAT and CDR2 FQNNGV. This CDR3 is 16 amino acids long. In nucleotides, the CDR3 is TGTGCCAGCAGCTTACAGTCGGGAGGACGGTACACTGAAGCTTTCTTT. This codes for CASSLQSGGRYTEAFF.

V is TRBV10-3 and J is TRBJ1-2, with D possibly TRBD1 on 6 matching bases. Looked up from germline, CDR1 is ENHRY and CDR2 is SYGVKD. This CDR3 spans 13 amino acids. With 10 bases removed from V and 8 bases from J, the gap between germline ends came to 20 bases. Here the CDR3 reads CATKSRTVLGYTF. The CDR3 coding sequence is TGTGCCACAAAAAGCCGGACAGTCCTGGGCTACACCTTC.

V is TRBV12-5 and J is TRBJ2-5; 7 bases agree with TRBD1. The CDR3 consists of 15 residues. J gave up 2 bases and V 3 bases, and 6 bases lay outside the gene matches. Germline V lookup: CDR1 LGHNT, CDR2 FRNRAP. CDR3 nucleotide sequence: TGTGCTAGTGGTTTAACCGGGACAGCACAAGAGACCCAGTACTTC. Its translation is CASGLTGTAQETQYF.

This clone was observed a handful of times. The gene calls are TRBV2 and TRBJ1-6, with 8 bases fitting TRBD1. The CDR3 runs 13 residues. The ends lost 6 bases at V and 9 bases at J; junction bases unmatched: 4. The germline V gene encodes CDR1 SNHLY and CDR2 FYNNEI. The CDR3 protein is CASSGQGGSPLHF. In DNA, the CDR3 is TGTGCCAGCAGCGGACAGGGAGGTTCACCCCTCCACTTT. Based on the CDR3 plus reference TRBV2 and TRBJ1-6, the full variable domain is EPEVTQTPSHQVTQMGQEVILRCVPISNHLYFYWYRQILGQKVEFLVSFYNNEISEKSEIFDDQFSVERPDGSNFTLKIRSTKLEDSAMYFCASSGQGGSPLHFGNGTRLTVT.

The rearrangement uses TRBV6-5 and TRBJ2-7; the D is unclear. The CDR3 contains 15 residues. The germline CDR1 and CDR2 sequences are MNHEY and SVGAGI. Between the trimmed V and J ends, which lost 5 bases and 0 bases, there was a span of 14 bases. The CDR3 DNA sequence: TGTGCCAGCAGTCCCCTTGCGGTTACCTCCTACGAGCAGTACTTC. Translated: CASSPLAVTSYEQYF.

The chain couples TRBV11-2 to TRBJ2-7, with TRBD1 matching over 9 bases. Germline trimming cut 4 bases from V and 3 bases from J; bases unmatched to any gene: 4. The V gene's germline CDR1 is SGHAT and CDR2 FQNNGV. This CDR3 is 14 amino acids long. This CDR3 is CASSSGTGIYEQYF. CDR3 DNA: TGTGCCAGCAGCTCCGGGACAGGGATCTACGAGCAGTACTTC. Full variable domain (rest looked up from reference TRBV11-2 and TRBJ2-7): EAGVAQSPRYKIIEKRQSVAFWCNPISGHATLYWYQQILGQGPKLLIQFQNNGVVDDSQLPKDRFSAERLKGVDSTLKIQPAKLEDSAVYLCASSSGTGIYEQYFGPGTRLTVT.

Here the CDR3 DNA reads TGTGCCAGCAGCTTCCCCAGGGCTCCCTACGAGCAGTACTTC. Protein: CASSFPRAPYEQYF. This chain connects TRBV5-6 to TRBJ2-7; tentatively, D is TRBD1 (5 bases). Germline V CDR1 and CDR2: SGHDT, YYEEEE. V was clipped by 2 bases and J by 2 bases, with 11 bases between them. The CDR3 spans 14 residues.

This clone was seen a few times. V gene TRBV27 combines with J gene TRBJ2-1, with TRBD2 matching over 14 bases. CDR3 length: 19 residues. V was clipped by 5 bases and J by 0 bases; unmatched bases: 9. Germline lookup yields CDR1 MNHEY and CDR2 SMNVEV (reference sequence). The chain's CDR3 is CASSPRLAGGTSSYNEQFF. In DNA form, the CDR3 reads TGTGCCAGCAGTCCGAGACTAGCGGGAGGGACGAGCTCCTACAATGAGCAGTTCTTC.

This chain links TRBV29-1 with TRBJ2-7; perhaps TRBD2 as D (5 bases). Trimming removed 5 bases at V and 2 bases at J, with 10 bases between. The CDR3 length is 12 residues. Per germline, CDR1 SQVTM and CDR2 ANQGSEA. The CDR3 protein is CSVSGITYEQYF. In DNA form, the CDR3 reads TGCAGCGTTTCGGGGATCACCTACGAGCAGTACTTC.